This T cell receptor (beta chain) is from a study of vaccination and CD4 T cells after COVID-19. Study summary: Each participant underwent a two-dose regimen of either the BNT162b2 or the mRNA-1273 vaccine. The stimulating agents, overlapping spike peptides, came from SARS-CoV-2, HCoV-NL63, HCoV-OC43 and HCoV-229E.

V lost 7 bases to trimming and J lost 5 bases, with 12 bases between them. Germline V CDR1 and CDR2: SGHRS, YFSETQ. This CDR3 is 13 amino acids long. Treatment given: roughly 11-day PBMC culture with coronavirus spike peptide pools or control peptides (ViraFEST assay). Sequencing of the DNA from cultured CD4+ T cells was carried out with the Oncomine TCR Beta short-read assay. Genomic DNA was drawn out of CD4+ T cells grown in culture. Using its own MiXCR run on the PCR reads, TCRdb lists one record per CDR3 protein. The sample consists of 9,800 or so distinct CDR3 sequences, 35% to 40% of them appearing once. Points on this clonotype: Its antigen is currently unknown.

The TCR originated in a human donor who had recovered from COVID-19. The rearrangement uses TRBV5-1 and TRBJ1-4, with no clear D. Sequencing was carried out using CD4+ T cells from blood, cultured in vitro. The CDR3 region is CASQDGLNEKLFF. The CDR3 region has the DNA TGCGCCAGCCAGGACGGGTTAAATGAAAAACTGTTTTTT.